Listed below are T cell receptor beta chains from one sample, sequenced in a study of identical twins. TCRdb reprocessed the 5' RACE reads with MiXCR, giving one entry per CDR3 protein. This repertoire shows some 630,000 distinct CDR3 sequences, just over 7% found once; its top ten account for about 1.5%. Separately, the same data were catalogued under a study of yellow fever vaccine responses in identical twins.

The sequenced material came from PBMCs. The receptor source for this set is a woman younger than 35 in good health. The CDR3 runs from the conserved cysteine through the conserved F or W. Fields, in order: V gene, D gene, J gene, clone size, CDR3 DNA, CDR3 protein. A D gene is named only where the DNA matches it firmly. Clone size, where shown, is once, few, many, or a class for clones that have expanded.

TRBV6-5,TRBD1,TRBJ2-7,few,TGTGCCAGCAGTTACTCTGGCCCTACAGGGGTTGAGCAGTACTTC,CASSYSGPTGVEQYF
TRBV20-1,.,TRBJ1-3,many,TGCAGTGCTAGGGAGGCTGGAAACACCATATATTTT,CSAREAGNTIYF
TRBV27,.,TRBJ2-7,.,TGTGCCAGCAGTTTAAGATATAACTACGAGCAGTACTTC,CASSLRYNYEQYF
TRBV12-3/TRBV12-4,.,TRBJ1-1,many,TGTGCCAGCAGCCGCTATGCCGAGAACACTGAAGCTTTCTTT,CASSRYAENTEAFF
TRBV28,.,TRBJ1-1,many,TGTGCCAGCAGTTTATGGGCGGCAGGGGCGCGTGAAGCTTTCTTT,CASSLWAAGAREAFF
TRBV6-5,.,TRBJ2-2,.,TGTGCCAGCAGGCGAGACCGGGAGACCCTGTTTTTT,CASRRDRETLFF
TRBV11-2,.,TRBJ2-1,many,TGTGCCAGCAGCTTAGACAGGATGAGATCCCCGAATGAGCAGTTCTTC,CASSLDRMRSPNEQFF
TRBV10-3,.,TRBJ2-1,few,TGTGCCATCAGATCCGGGACTGGTGTAAATGAGCAGTTCTTC,CAIRSGTGVNEQFF
TRBV4-1,.,TRBJ2-7,.,TGCGCCAGCAGCCAAACGGGGCGGAGCCGTTCCTACGAGCAGTACTTC,CASSQTGRSRSYEQYF
TRBV27,.,TRBJ1-1,.,TGTGCCAGCAGACATGGGCCATCCCCCGACACTGAAGCTTTCTTT,CASRHGPSPDTEAFF
TRBV7-2,TRBD2,TRBJ2-1,few,TGTGCCAGCAACCCCCAAGCAGCGGGGGGGCCTAGTGAGCAGTTCTTC,CASNPQAAGGPSEQFF
TRBV7-2,.,TRBJ2-5,.,TGTGCCAGCAGCTTAGCTCCGGACCGGACCCAGTACTTC,CASSLAPDRTQYF
TRBV5-1,.,TRBJ2-1,few,TGCGCCAGCAGCCGAGAGGTTCCTAGCGATGAGCAGTTCTTC,CASSREVPSDEQFF
TRBV5-1,.,TRBJ2-7,.,TGCGCCAGCAGCTTCAGTAAGGACATGGGCGAGCAGTACTTC,CASSFSKDMGEQYF
TRBV6-1,.,TRBJ1-1,few,TGTGCCAGCAGACCCGCGGGACATATCACTGAAGCTTTCTTT,CASRPAGHITEAFF
TRBV27,TRBD2,TRBJ2-7,many,TGTGCCAGCAGTTTGTTTAGCGGGAGGTCCTACGAGCAGTACTTC,CASSLFSGRSYEQYF
TRBV4-1,.,TRBJ2-5,few,TGCGCCAGCAGCCAGATCGGGTCGTCACAAGAGACCCAGTACTTC,CASSQIGSSQETQYF
TRBV27,TRBD1,TRBJ1-2,.,TGTGCCAGCAGTTTACGGCAGGGGGCTTCTGGCTACACCTTC,CASSLRQGASGYTF
TRBV27,TRBD1,TRBJ2-1,many,TGTGCCAGCAGTTTAAGGGGGCCGACCTACAATGAGCAGTTCTTC,CASSLRGPTYNEQFF
TRBV6-1,TRBD1,TRBJ2-3,many,TGTGCCAGCAGTGCCCGGACAGGGGGGTTCACAGATACGCAGTATTTT,CASSARTGGFTDTQYF
TRBV10-2,.,TRBJ2-6,.,TGCGCCAGCGTACAGGGAAGCTCTGGGGCCAACGTCCTGACTTTC,CASVQGSSGANVLTF
TRBV6-5,.,TRBJ1-6,.,TGTGCCAGCAGTTACGAGAGGGGACATAATTCACCCCTCCACTTT,CASSYERGHNSPLHF
TRBV5-1,.,TRBJ2-5,.,TGCGCCAGCAGCTTTGGATATTCCTACAGGGAAGAGACCCAGTACTTC,CASSFGYSYREETQYF
TRBV7-9,TRBD2,TRBJ2-7,many,TGCGCCAGCAGCTTGGGGGGGGGCGAGCAGTACTTC,CASSLGGGEQYF
TRBV5-1,.,TRBJ2-5,few,TGCGCCAGCAGCTTCCGGGACTTCCAAGAGACCCAGTACTTC,CASSFRDFQETQYF
TRBV5-8,.,TRBJ2-1,few,TGTGCCAGCAGCTTAACCACTAAGGATGAGCAGTTCTTC,CASSLTTKDEQFF
TRBV6-1,TRBD1,TRBJ1-6,.,TGTGCCAGCAGGACGACAGGGCCTAATTCACCCCTCCACTTT,CASRTTGPNSPLHF
TRBV20-1,.,TRBJ2-3,few,TGCAGTGCTAGACAGGAAGGTTACCTTAGCACAGATACGCAGTATTTT,CSARQEGYLSTDTQYF
TRBV11-2,TRBD1,TRBJ1-5,many,TGTGCCAGCAGACCAACCGGGACAGGGGGCGCCGAAAACAATCAGCCCCAGCATTTT,CASRPTGTGGAENNQPQHF
TRBV12-3/TRBV12-4,.,TRBJ1-3,many,TGTGCCAGCAGTCCCGGACAGCTACGAAACACCATATATTTT,CASSPGQLRNTIYF
TRBV20-1,TRBD1,TRBJ2-7,.,TGCAGTGCTACTACTACGTCCGGGACAGCGGCAGTATACGAGCAGTACTTC,CSATTTSGTAAVYEQYF
TRBV12-3/TRBV12-4,TRBD1,TRBJ2-1,many,TGTGCCAGCATACTTGGACAGGGACCCTGGAATGAGCAGTTCTTC,CASILGQGPWNEQFF
TRBV7-9,TRBD1,TRBJ1-3,few,TGTGCCAGCAGCTTCGACAGGGTTGGTGGAAACACCATATATTTT,CASSFDRVGGNTIYF
TRBV6-5,.,TRBJ1-4,.,TGTGCCAGCAGTTACTCTACTACGGGGGCAACTAATGAAAAACTGTTTTTT,CASSYSTTGATNEKLFF
TRBV27,TRBD2,TRBJ2-1,few,TGTGCCAGCAGTTTACCCCTAGCGGGAGTGGTCAATGAGCAGTTCTTC,CASSLPLAGVVNEQFF
TRBV5-1,.,TRBJ1-1,.,TGCGCCAGCAGCTCCCGGTCGGGGGCCGGGGACACTGAAGCTTTCTTT,CASSSRSGAGDTEAFF
TRBV12-3/TRBV12-4,TRBD2,TRBJ2-5,few,TGTGCCAGCAGTTTACAAACTAGCGGGGATTTACTACTGTACCAAGAGACCCAGTACTTC,CASSLQTSGDLLLYQETQYF
TRBV5-5,TRBD1,TRBJ1-2,.,TGTGCCAGCAGCTACAGGGGAGTCGACTATGGCTACACCTTC,CASSYRGVDYGYTF
TRBV7-9,.,TRBJ1-2,many,TGTGCCAGCAGCTTAAGCACCGGGACACTAAACTATGGCTACACCTTC,CASSLSTGTLNYGYTF
TRBV5-1,.,TRBJ2-3,many,TGCGCCAGCAGCTTGGAGCGGGCACTCCAAGATACGCAGTATTTT,CASSLERALQDTQYF
TRBV6-5,TRBD2,TRBJ2-2,many,TGTGCCAGCAGTTACAGACTAGCGGGCCAAGGTAGAGTGGCCGGGGAGCTGTTTTTT,CASSYRLAGQGRVAGELFF
TRBV5-1,TRBD2,TRBJ2-2,.,TGCGCCAGCAGCTACCCCGGACTAGCGGGGGCGAACACCGGGGAGCTGTTTTTT,CASSYPGLAGANTGELFF
TRBV12-3/TRBV12-4,.,TRBJ2-2,.,TGTGCCAGCAGTTTAAGTGGGGGTGCGGAGCTGTTTTTT,CASSLSGGAELFF
TRBV29-1,TRBD1,TRBJ2-7,few,TGCAGCGCTGCGGGGACAGGGGTCGGCGAGCAGTACTTC,CSAAGTGVGEQYF
TRBV2,TRBD2,TRBJ2-3,.,TGTGCCAGCAGTGAATTATGGGCTAGCGGGGATGACACAGATACGCAGTATTTT,CASSELWASGDDTDTQYF
TRBV24-1,TRBD1,TRBJ1-2,.,TGTGCCACCAGCCGCCCCGGGACAGGGGGAGGTGGCTACACCTTC,CATSRPGTGGGGYTF
TRBV5-1,.,TRBJ2-3,few,TGCGCCAGCAGACGAAGCGAGCTGCGCACAGATACGCAGTATTTT,CASRRSELRTDTQYF
TRBV12-3/TRBV12-4,TRBD2,TRBJ2-2,few,TGTGCCGGGAGCGGGAGGAACACCGGGGAGCTGTTTTTT,CAGSGRNTGELFF
TRBV21-1,.,TRBJ2-7,few,TGTGCCAGCAGCAAAGATCGAACTAGCCCCTCCTACGAGCAGTACTTC,CASSKDRTSPSYEQYF
TRBV5-6,TRBD1,TRBJ2-7,once,TGTGCCAACAGCTTGAACAGGGGTTACGAGCAGTACTTC,CANSLNRGYEQYF
TRBV21-1,.,TRBJ1-5,few,TGTGCCAGCAGCAAAACAGGACGGAAGTATAGCAATCAGCCCCAGCATTTT,CASSKTGRKYSNQPQHF
TRBV4-1,.,TRBJ2-7,.,TGCGCCAGCAGCCAGGTAGGGGACTACGAGCAGTACTTC,CASSQVGDYEQYF